These 17 T cell receptor beta chains were all obtained from the same sample, sequenced in a study of cytomegalovirus exposure and HLA in healthy donors (dated by TCRdb to 2016 to 2017). Libraries were constructed by the immunoSEQ multiplex PCR assay. The table was pulled from immuneACCESS by TCRdb, which kept in-frame rearrangements only. Such tables lose some clones; where checked, under half of the loss comes from unresolved V genes, and the rest has no known cause. Present in this sample are around 93,000 clones, around 85% of which were seen just once. 20% of the sample is held by the ten biggest clonotypes. Sequencing was performed on PBMCs. These receptors originate from a man between 18 and 35 years old in good health and CMV-seropositive.

This chain joins TRBV27 and TRBJ2-3; D perhaps matches TRBD1 (5 bases). This CDR3 has 17 residues. V lost 5 bases and J 2 bases, leaving 20 bases between the germline ends. Germline values: CDR1 MNHEY, CDR2 SMNVEV (reference sequence). CDR3 DNA: TGTGCCAGCAGTCGCTACCCCGGAAGGGGCATCACAGATACGCAGTATTTT. Its translation is CASSRYPGRGITDTQYF.

The chain employs TRBV6-1 and TRBJ2-1; D not resolved. The V end was cut by 0 bases, the J end by 10 bases, with 13 bases between. CDR1 and CDR2 (germline): MNHNS, SASEGT. The CDR3 covers 14 residues. CDR3 sequence reads: CASSEAGFFGEQFF. DNA of the CDR3: TGTGCCAGCAGTGAAGCCGGGTTCTTCGGCGAGCAGTTCTTC.

V gene TRBV27 combines with J gene TRBJ2-5; the D is unclear. V was cut by 0 bases and J by 5 bases, with 10 bases left in between. Germline CDR1 and CDR2: MNHEY and SMNVEV (reference sequence). This CDR3 contains 14 residues. The CDR3 protein is CASSLSQTHETQYF. CDR3 nucleotide sequence: TGTGCCAGCAGTTTATCGCAGACACACGAGACCCAGTACTTC.

The rearrangement links TRBV7-9 to TRBJ2-3; 8 bases fit TRBD2. Germline V gene lookup returns CDR1 SEHNR and CDR2 FQNEAQ (reference sequence). The CDR3 sequence is 15 residues long. Trimming at V came to 4 bases and at J to 5 bases, leaving 8 bases not matched to a gene. The CDR3 sequence: CASSSPGGLEDTQYF. In DNA form, the CDR3 reads TGTGCCAGCAGCTCACCGGGGGGGTTAGAAGATACGCAGTATTTT.

The chain combines TRBV1 with TRBJ1-2; no DNA check was done on the table's D call, TRBD1. TRBV1 counts as a pseudogene. The CDR3 covers 16 residues. CDR3 nucleotides: TGCACCAGCAGCCATATGGCCCAGGGGGGCCTCTATGGCTACACCTTC. It yields the protein CTSSHMAQGGLYGYTF.

This CDR3 is CASSPAGYGYTF. The DNA of the CDR3 is TGTGCCAGCAGCCCCGCGGGCTATGGCTACACCTTC. V gene TRBV11-2 combines with J gene TRBJ1-2; no clear D. With 5 bases removed from V and 4 bases from J, the gap between germline ends came to 8 bases. CDR3 length: 12 amino acids. Per the germline V gene, CDR1 is SGHAT and CDR2 is FQNNGV.

The rearrangement joins TRBV6-5 to TRBJ2-7; 8 nucleotides align to TRBD1. This CDR3 is built from 14 residues. CDR1 and CDR2 from the germline V gene are MNHEY and SVGAGI. V shed 5 bases and J 4 bases; nucleotides not matched to a gene: 7. CDR3 nucleotides: TGTGCCAGCAGTCTCGGACAGGGACTTTACGAGCAGTACGTC. Translating it yields CASSLGQGLYEQYV.

The chain employs TRBV11-3 and TRBJ2-3; TRBD2 is a possible D gene (5 bases). CDR3 length equals 16 residues. CDR1 is SGHNT, CDR2 YENEEA, per germline. Trimming took 0 bases from V and 3 from J, leaving 13 bases between them. As DNA, the CDR3 is TGTGCCAGCAGCTTAGATGGACTTCTGGGGACAGATACGCAGTATTTT. It specifies CASSLDGLLGTDTQYF.

This clone is a singleton in its sample. This sequence joins TRBV5-4 and TRBJ2-7; D is possibly TRBD2 (6 bases). CDR3 length: 16 residues. Looked up from germline, CDR1 is SGHNT and CDR2 is YYREEE (reference sequence). The V gene lost 4 bases and the J gene lost 7 bases, with 24 bases spanning the gap. CDR3 amino acids: CASSPGVGREYVEQYV. DNA for the CDR3: TGTGCCAGCAGCCCGGGTGTAGGCCGGGAGTATGTTGAGCAGTACGTC.

V is TRBV5-8 and J is TRBJ1-2; TRBD1 aligns across 7 bases. Trimming removed 4 bases from V and 3 bases from J; junction bases left unmatched: 18. Germline V CDR1 and CDR2: SGHTS, YDEGEE. The CDR3 extends over 18 amino acids. CDR3 residues: CASSAQQGPREGYYGYTF. The CDR3 bases are TGTGCCAGCAGCGCCCAACAGGGGCCTCGGGAGGGTTACTATGGCTACACCTTC.

The rearrangement joins TRBV19 to TRBJ1-1; 7 bases line up with TRBD1. Germline loops: CDR1 LNHDA, CDR2 SQIVND (reference sequence). The junction had 6 bases not matched to a gene; V was cut back by 4 bases and J by 4 bases. CDR3 length: 14 residues. DNA of the CDR3: TGTGCCAGTAGTACGGGACAGAGGGGCACTGAAGCTTTCTTT. This translates into CASSTGQRGTEAFF.

This chain links TRBV19 with TRBJ2-1, with 10 bases identical to TRBD2. The CDR3 runs to 19 residues. Trimming at V came to 2 bases and at J to 5 bases, leaving 15 bases not matched to a gene. The germline gives CDR1 LNHDA, CDR2 SQIVND (reference sequence). This CDR3 reads CASSIIWRASGSLDNEQFF. The DNA of the CDR3 is TGTGCCAGTAGTATAATTTGGAGAGCTAGCGGGAGTCTCGACAATGAGCAGTTCTTC.

For the CDR3, the DNA is TGTGCCAGCAGGTTCATCAGGGGCCCCAACAATGAGCAGTTCTTC. Its translation: CASRFIRGPNNEQFF. The chain recombines TRBV27 with TRBJ2-1; weak D call: TRBD1 (6 bases). Trimming took off 6 bases at V and 5 bases at J, with 17 bases between the two ends. The germline CDR1 and CDR2 sequences are MNHEY and SMNVEV (reference sequence). CDR3 length: 15 amino acids.

This chain links TRBV27 with TRBJ2-7; D gene unclear. Germline V gene sequence: CDR1 MNHEY, CDR2 SMNVEV (reference sequence). The CDR3 is 13 amino acids. The ends were cut back, 3 bases at V and 3 bases at J, with 9 bases in the middle. The CDR3 is CASSFGPNYEQYV. CDR3 DNA sequence: TGTGCCAGCAGTTTCGGCCCAAACTACGAGCAGTACGTC.

The genes are TRBV5-1 and TRBJ2-1; no clear D. The CDR3 runs to 11 residues. Deletions cut 2 bases from V and 9 bases from J, with 6 bases between. In germline, CDR1 is SGHRS, CDR2 YFSETQ. CDR3 sequence reads: CASSFASEQFF. The CDR3 bases are TGCGCCAGCAGCTTTGCCAGTGAGCAGTTCTTC. Complete variable domain (other parts from reference TRBV5-1 and TRBJ2-1): KAGVTQTPRYLIKTRGQQVTLSCSPISGHRSVSWYQQTPGQGLQFLFEYFSETQRNKGNFPGRFSGRQFSNSRSEMNVSTLELGDSALYLCASSFASEQFFGPGTRLTVL.

This clone was counted many times. The V and J genes are TRBV6-1 and TRBJ1-5; D is unclear. The germline gives CDR1 MNHNS, CDR2 SASEGT. V was trimmed by 3 bases and J by 4 bases, leaving 7 bases between them. The CDR3 extends over 13 amino acids. The CDR3 sequence is CASSDGENQPQHF. CDR3 coding DNA: TGTGCCAGCAGTGATGGGGAGAATCAGCCCCAGCATTTT.

CDR3 DNA sequence: TGTGCCAGCAGTTCGTTGGGAGTTCCTGGAAACACCATATATTTT. Its translation is CASSSLGVPGNTIYF. The gene calls are TRBV6-5 and TRBJ1-3; D uncertain. This CDR3 comprises 15 residues. Looked up from germline, CDR1 is MNHEY and CDR2 is SVGAGI. Trimming took 4 bases from V and 2 from J, leaving 12 bases between them.